This T cell receptor (beta chain) is drawn from a study of OX40 agonist ivuxolimab in advanced cancers. Clones were sequenced by immunoSEQ multiplex PCR, and TCRdb holds only the in-frame ones, with some missing. The data show about 58,000 clones, 75% to 85% seen once. Trimming pared 2 bases from V and 0 bases from J, leaving 9 bases between. CDR3 length: 14 amino acids. CDR1 and CDR2 (germline): SGHDT, YYEEEE. The chain has TRBV5-6 and TRBJ2-7; D is ambiguous. This TCR derives from an adult with an advanced solid tumor such as melanoma, head and neck, liver or kidney cancer. The source material was CD4+ or CD8+ T cells sorted from blood, sampled in a trial of the OX40 agonist ivuxolimab. CDR3 region: CASSLVPTSYEQYF. The CDR3 coding sequence is TGTGCCAGCAGCTTAGTGCCGACCTCCTACGAGCAGTACTTC.